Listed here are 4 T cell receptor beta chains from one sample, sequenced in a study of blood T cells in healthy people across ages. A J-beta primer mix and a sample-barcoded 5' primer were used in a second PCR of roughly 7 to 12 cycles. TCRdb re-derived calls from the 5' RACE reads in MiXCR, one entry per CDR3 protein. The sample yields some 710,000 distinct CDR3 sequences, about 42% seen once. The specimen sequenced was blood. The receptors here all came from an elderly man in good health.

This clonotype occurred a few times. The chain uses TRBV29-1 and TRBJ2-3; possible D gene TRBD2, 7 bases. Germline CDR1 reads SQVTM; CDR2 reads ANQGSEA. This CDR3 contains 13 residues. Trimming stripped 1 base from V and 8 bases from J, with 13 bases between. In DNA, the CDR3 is TGCAGCGTTGAAGGATACAGGGAGGGTACGCAGTATTTT. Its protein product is CSVEGYREGTQYF.

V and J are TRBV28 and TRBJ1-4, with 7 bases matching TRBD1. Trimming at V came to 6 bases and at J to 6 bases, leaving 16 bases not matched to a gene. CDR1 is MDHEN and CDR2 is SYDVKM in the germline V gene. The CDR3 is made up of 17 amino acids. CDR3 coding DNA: TGTGCCAGCAGCCCGACAGGGTCCGGGGGCGGTGATGAAAAACTGTTTTTT. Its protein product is CASSPTGSGGGDEKLFF. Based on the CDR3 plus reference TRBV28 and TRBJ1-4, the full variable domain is DVKVTQSSRYLVKRTGEKVFLECVQDMDHENMFWYRQDPGLGLRLIYFSYDVKMKEKGDIPEGYSVSREKKERFSLILESASTNQTSMYLCASSPTGSGGGDEKLFFGSGTQLSVL.

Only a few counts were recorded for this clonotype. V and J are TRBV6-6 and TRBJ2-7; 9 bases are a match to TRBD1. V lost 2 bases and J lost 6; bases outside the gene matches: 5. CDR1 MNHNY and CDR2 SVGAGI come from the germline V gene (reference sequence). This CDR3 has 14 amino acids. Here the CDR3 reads CASSYAGQGTEQYF. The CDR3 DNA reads TGTGCCAGCAGTTACGCGGGACAGGGCACCGAGCAGTACTTC.

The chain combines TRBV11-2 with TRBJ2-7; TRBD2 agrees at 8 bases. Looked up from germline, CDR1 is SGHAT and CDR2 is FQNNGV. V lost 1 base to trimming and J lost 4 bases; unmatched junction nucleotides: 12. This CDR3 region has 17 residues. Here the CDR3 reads CASSLGGAGALMYEQYF. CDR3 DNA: TGTGCCAGCAGCTTAGGGGGAGCGGGAGCCCTAATGTACGAGCAGTACTTC.